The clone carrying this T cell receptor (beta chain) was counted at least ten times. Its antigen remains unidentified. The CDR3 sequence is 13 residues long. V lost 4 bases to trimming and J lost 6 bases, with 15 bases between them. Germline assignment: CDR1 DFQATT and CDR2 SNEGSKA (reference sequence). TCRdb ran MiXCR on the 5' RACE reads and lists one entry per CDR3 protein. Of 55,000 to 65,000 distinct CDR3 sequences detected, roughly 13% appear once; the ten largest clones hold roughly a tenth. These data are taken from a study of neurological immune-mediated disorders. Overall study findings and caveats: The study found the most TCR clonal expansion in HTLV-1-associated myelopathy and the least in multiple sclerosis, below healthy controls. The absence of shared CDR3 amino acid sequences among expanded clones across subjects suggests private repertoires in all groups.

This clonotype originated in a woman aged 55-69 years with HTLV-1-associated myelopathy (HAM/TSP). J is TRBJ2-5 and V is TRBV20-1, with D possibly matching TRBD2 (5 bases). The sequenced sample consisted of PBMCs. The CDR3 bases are TGCAGTGCTATCCTCCGGGGTGCAAAGACCCAGTACTTC. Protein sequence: CSAILRGAKTQYF.